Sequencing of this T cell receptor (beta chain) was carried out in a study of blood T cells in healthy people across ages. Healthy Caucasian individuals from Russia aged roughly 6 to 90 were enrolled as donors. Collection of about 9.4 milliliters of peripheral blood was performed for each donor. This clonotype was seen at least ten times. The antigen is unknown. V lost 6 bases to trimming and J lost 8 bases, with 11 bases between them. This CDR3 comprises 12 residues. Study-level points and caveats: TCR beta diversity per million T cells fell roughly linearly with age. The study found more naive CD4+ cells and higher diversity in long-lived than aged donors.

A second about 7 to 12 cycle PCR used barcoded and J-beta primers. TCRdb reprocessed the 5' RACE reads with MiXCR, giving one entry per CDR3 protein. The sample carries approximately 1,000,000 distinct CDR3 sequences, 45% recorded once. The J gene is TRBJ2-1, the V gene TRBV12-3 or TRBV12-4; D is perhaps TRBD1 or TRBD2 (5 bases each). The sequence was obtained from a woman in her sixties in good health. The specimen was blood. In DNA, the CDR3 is TGTGCCAGCAGCTTTGGGGGAGATGAGCAGTTCTTC. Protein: CASSFGGDEQFF.